The clone carrying this T cell receptor (beta chain) was seen a handful of times. These data belong to a study of OX40 agonist ivuxolimab in advanced cancers. At the level of the study: It was permissible to have had prior anti-PD-1, anti-PD-L1 or anti-CTLA-4 therapy, and around 40% had some.

The method was immunoSEQ multiplex PCR; TCRdb's version includes in-frame clones alone and lacks a portion of them. The sample yields 65,000 to 95,000 clones, approximately 85% seen once. The J segment lost 4 bases and the V segment lost 4 bases, leaving 16 bases of the junction unmatched. The CDR3 is 17 residues long. Looked up from germline, CDR1 is SGHRS and CDR2 is YFSETQ. This material consisted of CD4+ or CD8+ T cells sorted from blood, taken in a trial of the OX40 agonist ivuxolimab. The receptor's source is an adult with an advanced solid tumor such as melanoma, head and neck, liver or kidney cancer. V gene TRBV5-1 combines with J gene TRBJ1-1; 7 positions agree with TRBD1. CDR3 DNA sequence: TGCGCCAGCAGCCTTGGGGGTTTGAGGGGGCATTCCACTGAAGCTTTCTTT. Its protein is CASSLGGLRGHSTEAFF.